This T cell receptor beta chain was captured in a study of glioma-infiltrating T cells. Study as a whole: Low-grade gliomas were grade II; glioblastomas were grade IV at initial diagnosis. Dexamethasone exposure before glioma surgery was limited to six or fewer days. Broader study findings: Patients with low tissue-blood divergence carried a signature set of shared blood CDR3 motifs. Above-expected tissue-blood divergence occurred in all gliomas, most in low-grade ones.

The CDR3 has 12 residues. Trimming removed 3 bases from V and 3 bases from J, with 6 bases in between. CDR1 and CDR2 (germline): SGHDT, YYEEEE. Amplification of TCR alpha and beta CDR3 regions from RNA used iRepertoire nested multiplex PCR. Each CDR3 protein is one row after TCRdb ran MiXCR on the multiplex PCR reads. Among approximately 400,000 distinct CDR3 sequences listed, roughly two fifths were seen once. Remarks on this clonotype: Its target is not known.

Sequencing input: glioma tissue, nonneoplastic brain tissue, or PBMCs (not recorded which). The chain couples TRBV5-6 to TRBJ1-1, with D tentatively TRBD1 (5 bases). The clonotype originates from a human donor with low-grade glioma or glioblastoma, undergoing nonglioma brain surgery, or in good health (not recorded which). CDR3: CASSWTHTEAFF. The CDR3 region has the DNA TGTGCCAGCAGCTGGACACACACTGAAGCTTTCTTT.